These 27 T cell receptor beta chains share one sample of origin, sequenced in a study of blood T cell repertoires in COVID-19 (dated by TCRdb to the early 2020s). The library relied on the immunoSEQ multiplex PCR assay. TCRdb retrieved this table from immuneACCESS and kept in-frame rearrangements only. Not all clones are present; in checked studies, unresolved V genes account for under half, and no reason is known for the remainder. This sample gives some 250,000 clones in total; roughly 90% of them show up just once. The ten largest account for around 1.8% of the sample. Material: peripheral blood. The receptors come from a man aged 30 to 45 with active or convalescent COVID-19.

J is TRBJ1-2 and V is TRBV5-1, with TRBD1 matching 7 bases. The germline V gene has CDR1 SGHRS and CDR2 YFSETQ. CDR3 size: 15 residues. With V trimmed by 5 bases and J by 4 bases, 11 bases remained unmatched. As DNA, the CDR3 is TGCGCCAGCAGGCCGGGGGACAGCCTAACCTATGGCTACACCTTC. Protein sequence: CASRPGDSLTYGYTF.

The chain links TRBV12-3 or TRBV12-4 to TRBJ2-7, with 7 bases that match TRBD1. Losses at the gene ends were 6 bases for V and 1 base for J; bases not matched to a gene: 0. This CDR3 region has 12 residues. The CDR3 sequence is CASRTGSYEQYF. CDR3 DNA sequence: TGTGCCAGCAGGACAGGGTCCTACGAGCAGTACTTC.

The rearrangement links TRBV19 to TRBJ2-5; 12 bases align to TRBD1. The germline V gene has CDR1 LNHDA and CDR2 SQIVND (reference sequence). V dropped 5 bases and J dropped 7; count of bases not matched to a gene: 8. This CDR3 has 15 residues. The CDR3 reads CASSLGTGGWVTQYF. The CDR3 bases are TGTGCCAGTAGTCTGGGGACAGGGGGCTGGGTGACCCAGTACTTC.

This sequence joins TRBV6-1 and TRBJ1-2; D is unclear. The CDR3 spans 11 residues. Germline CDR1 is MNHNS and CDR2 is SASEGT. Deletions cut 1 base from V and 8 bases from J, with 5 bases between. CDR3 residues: CASSEGSGYTF. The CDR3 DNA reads TGTGCCAGCAGTGAAGGGAGCGGCTACACCTTC.

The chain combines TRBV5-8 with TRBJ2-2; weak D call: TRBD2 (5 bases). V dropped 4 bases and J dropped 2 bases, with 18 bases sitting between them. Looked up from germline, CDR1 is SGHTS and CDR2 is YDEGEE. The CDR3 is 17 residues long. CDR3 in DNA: TGTGCCAGCAGCCTAAGAGTTTCGGCGGGCAACACCGGGGAGCTGTTTTTT. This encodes CASSLRVSAGNTGELFF. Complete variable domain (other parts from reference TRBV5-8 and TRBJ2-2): EAGVTQSPTHLIKTRGQQATLRCSPISGHTSVYWYQQALGLGLQFLLWYDEGEERNRGNFPPRFSGRQFPNYSSELNVNALELEDSALYLCASSLRVSAGNTGELFFGEGSRLTVL.

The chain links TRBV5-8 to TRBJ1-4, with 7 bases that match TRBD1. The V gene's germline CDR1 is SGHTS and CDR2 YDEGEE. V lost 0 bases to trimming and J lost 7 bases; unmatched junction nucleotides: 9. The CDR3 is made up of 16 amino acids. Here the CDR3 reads CASSLGQGGTGEKLFF. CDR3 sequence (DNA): TGTGCCAGCAGCTTGGGACAGGGCGGGACGGGTGAAAAACTGTTTTTT. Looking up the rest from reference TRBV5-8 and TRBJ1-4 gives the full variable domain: EAGVTQSPTHLIKTRGQQATLRCSPISGHTSVYWYQQALGLGLQFLLWYDEGEERNRGNFPPRFSGRQFPNYSSELNVNALELEDSALYLCASSLGQGGTGEKLFFGSGTQLSVL.

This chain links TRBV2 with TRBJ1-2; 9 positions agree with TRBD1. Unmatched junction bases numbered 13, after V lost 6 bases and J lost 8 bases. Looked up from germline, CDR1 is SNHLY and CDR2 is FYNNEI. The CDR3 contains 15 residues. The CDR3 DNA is TGTGCCAGCAGGGGACCGGGACAGGGTTTCTTCGGCTACACCTTC. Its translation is CASRGPGQGFFGYTF.

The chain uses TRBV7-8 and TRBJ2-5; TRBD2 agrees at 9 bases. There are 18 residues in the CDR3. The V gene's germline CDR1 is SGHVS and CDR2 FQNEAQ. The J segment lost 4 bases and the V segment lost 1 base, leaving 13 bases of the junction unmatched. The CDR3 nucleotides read TGTGCCAGCAGCTTAGGGCCCTATTGGCGGGGGGGCGTAGAGACCCAGTACTTC. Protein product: CASSLGPYWRGGVETQYF.

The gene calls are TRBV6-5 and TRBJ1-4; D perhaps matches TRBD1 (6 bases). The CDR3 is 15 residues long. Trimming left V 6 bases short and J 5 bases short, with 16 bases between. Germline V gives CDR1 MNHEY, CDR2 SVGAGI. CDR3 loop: CASSSTGQENEKLFF. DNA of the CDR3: TGTGCCAGCAGCTCCACGGGACAAGAAAATGAAAAACTGTTTTTT.

CDR3 loop: CASSYPSKRHRGSGDEQYF. The CDR3 DNA is TGTGCCAGCAGTTACCCCTCGAAGAGACACAGGGGTTCGGGCGACGAGCAGTACTTC. The genes are TRBV6-2 or TRBV6-3 and TRBJ2-7, with 7 bases fitting TRBD1. With V trimmed by 2 bases and J by 5 bases, 21 bases remained unmatched. Germline V gives CDR1 MNHEY, CDR2 SVGEGT. The CDR3 extends over 19 amino acids.

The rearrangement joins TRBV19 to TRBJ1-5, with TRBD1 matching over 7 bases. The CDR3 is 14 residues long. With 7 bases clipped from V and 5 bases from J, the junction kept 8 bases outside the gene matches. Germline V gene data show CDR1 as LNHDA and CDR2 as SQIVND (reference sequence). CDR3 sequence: CASNMGQPYQPQHF. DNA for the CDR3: TGTGCCAGTAACATGGGACAGCCTTATCAGCCCCAGCATTTT. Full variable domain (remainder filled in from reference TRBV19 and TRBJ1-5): DGGITQSPKYLFRKEGQNVTLSCEQNLNHDAMYWYRQDPGQGLRLIYYSQIVNDFQKGDIAEGYSVSREKKESFPLTVTSAQKNPTAFYLCASNMGQPYQPQHFGDGTRLSIL.

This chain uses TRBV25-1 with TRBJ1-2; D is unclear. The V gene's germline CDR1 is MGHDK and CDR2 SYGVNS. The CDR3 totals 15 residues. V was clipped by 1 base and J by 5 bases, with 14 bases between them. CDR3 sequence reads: CASSEFAGGSYGYTF. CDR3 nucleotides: TGTGCCAGCAGTGAATTCGCAGGAGGTAGTTATGGCTACACCTTC.

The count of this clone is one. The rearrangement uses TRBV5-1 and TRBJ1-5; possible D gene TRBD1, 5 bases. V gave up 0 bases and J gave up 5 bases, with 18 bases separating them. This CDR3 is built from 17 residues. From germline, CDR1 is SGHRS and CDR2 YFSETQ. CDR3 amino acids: CASSLAEDGQFHQPQHF. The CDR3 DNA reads TGCGCCAGCAGCTTGGCCGAAGACGGACAATTTCATCAGCCCCAGCATTTT.

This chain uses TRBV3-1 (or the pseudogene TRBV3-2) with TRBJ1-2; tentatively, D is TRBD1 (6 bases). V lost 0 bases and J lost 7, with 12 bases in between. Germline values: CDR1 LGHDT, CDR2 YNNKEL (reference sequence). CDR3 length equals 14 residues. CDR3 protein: CASSQDSGAGGYTF. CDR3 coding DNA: TGTGCCAGCAGCCAAGATTCAGGGGCGGGTGGCTACACCTTC.

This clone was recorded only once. CDR3 in DNA: TGTGCCAGCAGCTTAGATGGGGCAATGGCCGGGGAGCTGTTTTTT. This gives the protein CASSLDGAMAGELFF. The V call is TRBV7-6, the J call TRBJ2-2; possible D gene TRBD1, 5 bases. The germline V gene encodes CDR1 SGHVS and CDR2 FNYEAQ. V was shortened by 1 base and J by 6 bases, with 12 bases between the two germline ends. The CDR3 is made up of 15 amino acids.

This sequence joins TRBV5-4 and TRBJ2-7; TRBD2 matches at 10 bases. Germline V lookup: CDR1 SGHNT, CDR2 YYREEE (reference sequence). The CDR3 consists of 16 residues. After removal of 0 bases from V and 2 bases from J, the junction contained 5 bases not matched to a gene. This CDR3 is CASSLGPSGGTYEQYF. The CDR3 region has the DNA TGTGCCAGCAGCTTGGGTCCTAGCGGGGGAACCTACGAGCAGTACTTC.

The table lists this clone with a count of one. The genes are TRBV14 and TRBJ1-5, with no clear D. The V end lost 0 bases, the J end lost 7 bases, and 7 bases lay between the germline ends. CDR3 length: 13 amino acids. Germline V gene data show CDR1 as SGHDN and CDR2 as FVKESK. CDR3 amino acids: CASSQDSGQPQHF. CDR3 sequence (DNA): TGTGCCAGCAGCCAAGATAGCGGCCAGCCCCAGCATTTT.

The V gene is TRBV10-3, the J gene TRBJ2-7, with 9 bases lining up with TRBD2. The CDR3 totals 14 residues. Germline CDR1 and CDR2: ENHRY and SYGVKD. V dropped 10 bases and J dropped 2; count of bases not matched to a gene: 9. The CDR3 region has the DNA TGTGCCACCCGGCTGGGCGGGGGGGCCTACGAGCAGTACTTC. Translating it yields CATRLGGGAYEQYF.

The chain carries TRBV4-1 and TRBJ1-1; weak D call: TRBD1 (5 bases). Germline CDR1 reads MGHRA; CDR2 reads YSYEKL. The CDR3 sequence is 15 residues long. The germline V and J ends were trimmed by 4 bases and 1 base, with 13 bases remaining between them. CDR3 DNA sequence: TGCGCCAGCAGCCGAGTAATCACAGGGAACACTGAAGCTTTCTTT. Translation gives CASSRVITGNTEAFF.

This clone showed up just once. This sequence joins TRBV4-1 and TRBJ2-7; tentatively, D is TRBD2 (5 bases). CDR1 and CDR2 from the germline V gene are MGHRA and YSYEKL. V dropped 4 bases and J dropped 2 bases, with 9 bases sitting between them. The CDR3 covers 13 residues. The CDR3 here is CASSRTGAYEQYF. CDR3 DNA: TGCGCCAGCAGCCGCACCGGGGCCTACGAGCAGTACTTC.

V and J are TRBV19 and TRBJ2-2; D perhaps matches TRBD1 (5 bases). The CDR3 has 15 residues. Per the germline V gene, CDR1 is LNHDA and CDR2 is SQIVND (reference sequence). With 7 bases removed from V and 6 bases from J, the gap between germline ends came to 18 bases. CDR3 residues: CASTETVTPSGELFF. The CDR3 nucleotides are TGTGCCAGTACAGAGACAGTAACACCCTCCGGGGAGCTGTTTTTT.

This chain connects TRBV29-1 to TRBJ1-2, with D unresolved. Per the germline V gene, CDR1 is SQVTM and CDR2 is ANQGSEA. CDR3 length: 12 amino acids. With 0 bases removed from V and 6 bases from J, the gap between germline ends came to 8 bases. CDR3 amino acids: CSVEEIEDGYTF. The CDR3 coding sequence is TGCAGCGTTGAAGAAATAGAGGATGGCTACACCTTC.

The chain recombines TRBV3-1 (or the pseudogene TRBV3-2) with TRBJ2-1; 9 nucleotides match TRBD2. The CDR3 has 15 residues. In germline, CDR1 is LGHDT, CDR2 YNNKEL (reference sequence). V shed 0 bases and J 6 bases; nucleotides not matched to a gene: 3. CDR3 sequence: CASSQDLAGFNEQFF. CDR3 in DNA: TGTGCCAGCAGCCAAGACCTAGCGGGGTTCAATGAGCAGTTCTTC.

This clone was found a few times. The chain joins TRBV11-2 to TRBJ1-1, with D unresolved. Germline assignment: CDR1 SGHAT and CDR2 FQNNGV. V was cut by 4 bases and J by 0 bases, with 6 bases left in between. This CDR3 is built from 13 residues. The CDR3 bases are TGTGCCAGCAGCTCCGGTATGAACACTGAAGCTTTCTTT. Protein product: CASSSGMNTEAFF.

In DNA form, the CDR3 reads TGTGCCAGCAGCGCGGGGGACAGGGAGAATTCACCCCTCCACTTT. It codes for CASSAGDRENSPLHF. The chain couples TRBV9 to TRBJ1-6, with 9 nucleotides matching TRBD1. Germline V gives CDR1 SGDLS, CDR2 YYNGEE. The CDR3 totals 15 residues. After removal of 3 bases from V and 7 bases from J, the junction contained 5 bases not matched to a gene.

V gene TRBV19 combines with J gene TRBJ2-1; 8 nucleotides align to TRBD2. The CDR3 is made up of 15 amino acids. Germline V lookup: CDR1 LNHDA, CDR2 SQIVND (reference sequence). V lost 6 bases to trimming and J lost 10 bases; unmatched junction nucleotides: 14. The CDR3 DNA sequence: TGTGCCAGTAGCGCCGAGCCGGGGGGGCCAGGGGAGCAGTTCTTC. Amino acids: CASSAEPGGPGEQFF.

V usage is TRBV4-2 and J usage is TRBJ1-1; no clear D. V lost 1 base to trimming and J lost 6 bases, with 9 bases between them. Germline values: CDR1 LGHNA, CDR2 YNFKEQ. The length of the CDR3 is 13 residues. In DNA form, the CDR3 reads TGTGCCAGCAGCCAAGCGATGGGCTCTGAAGCTTTCTTT. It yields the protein CASSQAMGSEAFF.